This T cell receptor (beta chain) was profiled in a study of blood T cell repertoires in COVID-19. About the study: Samples representing acute and convalescent COVID-19 were sourced from the United States, Italy and Spain. Sources were T cells, B-cell-depleted T cells, or PBMCs; the material itself was cDNA or gDNA.

Methods used by the authors: Amplification with reference gene primers provided the estimates of nucleated cell counts. Generated by immunoSEQ multiplex PCR, the TCRdb table keeps only in-frame clones and is missing some. V and J calls and clone size are given by that table; D and trimming were obtained from the DNA. Among about 140,000 clones, roughly 80% were seen once, and the ten largest hold around 16%. V shed 5 bases, J shed 4 bases, and the junction held 5 bases outside the gene matches. Germline-derived CDR1 and CDR2 are SNHLY and FYNNEI. This CDR3 is built from 16 residues. The source is a man aged 50 or older with acute or convalescent COVID-19. This sequence joins TRBV2 and TRBJ2-3, with 14 bases aligning to TRBD2. The material sequenced was peripheral blood. This CDR3 is CASSPGLAGGSDTQYF. The CDR3 DNA reads as TGTGCCAGCAGTCCCGGACTAGCGGGGGGTTCAGATACGCAGTATTTT.